One and the same sample provided the 10 T cell receptor beta chains below, sequenced in a study of CD8 T cells in ankylosing spondylitis. Study results and caveats: Roughly eight highly homologous variants made up a TCR beta motif, and this motif appeared characteristic of ankylosing spondylitis blood.

TCRdb fed the 5' RACE reads into MiXCR, producing one record per CDR3 protein. The sample lists some 450,000 distinct CDR3 sequences, roughly 17% occurring once. Their antigen targets remain unknown. Sequenced input: blood, either unsorted or a sorted T cell fraction (not recorded which). These receptors all stem from a male donor with ankylosing spondylitis.

This clonotype was detected only a few times. The chain uses TRBV28 and TRBJ2-7; TRBD1 might be the D (6 bases). The V and J ends lost 6 bases and 6 bases respectively, with 18 bases between them. The CDR3 is made up of 14 amino acids. CDR1 MDHEN and CDR2 SYDVKM come from the germline V gene. DNA for the CDR3: TGTGCCAGCAGGGAACAGGGTACCTCTAGCGAGCAGTACTTC. This translates into CASREQGTSSEQYF.

This clonotype was seen more than once but under ten times. The rearrangement links TRBV6-1 to TRBJ1-1; D gene unclear. The CDR3 is 14 residues long. Trimming pared 8 bases from V and 11 bases from J, leaving 24 bases between. Germline CDR1 reads MNHNS; CDR2 reads SASEGT. For the CDR3, the DNA is TGTGCCAGCGGCCTCAGTACCCTACCTCGGTCGGCTTTCTTT. Encoded protein: CASGLSTLPRSAFF.

This chain links TRBV7-2 with TRBJ2-2; 11 positions match TRBD1. With 3 bases clipped from V and 1 base from J, the junction kept 1 base outside the gene matches. CDR1 SGHTA and CDR2 FQGNSA come from the germline V gene. The CDR3 has 16 residues. The CDR3 nucleotides are TGTGCCAGCAGCTTGGGACAGGGGGGGAACACCGGGGAGCTGTTTTTT. This codes for CASSLGQGGNTGELFF.

The sample holds a few counts of this clonotype. The V gene is TRBV7-9, the J gene TRBJ2-7; D is perhaps TRBD1 (6 bases). Trimming left V 2 bases short and J 4 bases short, with 15 bases between. Germline CDR1 reads SEHNR; CDR2 reads FQNEAQ (reference sequence). This CDR3 is built from 15 residues. This CDR3 reads CASSLQAGAEYEQYF. The CDR3, as DNA: TGTGCCAGCAGCTTACAGGCAGGGGCGGAGTACGAGCAGTACTTC.

The rearrangement links TRBV5-1 to TRBJ1-5; maybe TRBD1 (5 bases). This CDR3 has 13 amino acids. The V end lost 5 bases, the J end lost 4 bases, and 10 bases lay between the germline ends. Germline V lookup: CDR1 SGHRS, CDR2 YFSETQ. CDR3: CASRRDLNQPQHF. As DNA, the CDR3 is TGCGCCAGCAGGCGGGACTTGAATCAGCCCCAGCATTTT.

This sequence joins TRBV28 and TRBJ1-1; TRBD1 aligns across 8 bases. In germline, CDR1 is MDHEN, CDR2 SYDVKM. Trimming cost V 6 bases and J 10 bases; bases outside gene matches: 7. The CDR3 loop spans 12 amino acids. CDR3 sequence reads: CASRTPGGAAFF. In DNA form, the CDR3 reads TGTGCCAGCAGGACCCCAGGGGGCGCAGCTTTCTTT.

The chain couples TRBV29-1 to TRBJ1-1; D is uncertain. Germline V CDR1 and CDR2: SQVTM, ANQGSEA. V was clipped by 0 bases and J by 3 bases, with 8 bases between them. This CDR3 comprises 13 residues. The CDR3 DNA sequence: TGCAGCGTTGAAGATTTCACTGACACTGAAGCTTTCTTT. Its protein product is CSVEDFTDTEAFF.

This clonotype was picked up a small number of times. The genes are TRBV5-1 and TRBJ2-3; D might be TRBD1 or TRBD2, each matching 5 bases. The CDR3 runs to 16 residues. The germline CDR1 and CDR2 sequences are SGHRS and YFSETQ. Trimming removed 0 bases at V and 1 base at J, with 12 bases between. For the CDR3, the DNA is TGCGCCAGCAGCTTGGACAGGCGGGTGGGCACAGATACGCAGTATTTT. Amino acid sequence: CASSLDRRVGTDTQYF. Full variable domain (remainder filled in from reference TRBV5-1 and TRBJ2-3): KAGVTQTPRYLIKTRGQQVTLSCSPISGHRSVSWYQQTPGQGLQFLFEYFSETQRNKGNFPGRFSGRQFSNSRSEMNVSTLELGDSALYLCASSLDRRVGTDTQYFGPGTRLTVL.

This clonotype was observed a handful of times. The chain couples TRBV7-9 to TRBJ2-6, with a tentative D call TRBD1 (7 bases). Germline V gene lookup returns CDR1 SEHNR and CDR2 FQNEAQ (reference sequence). The CDR3 spans 17 residues. The V gene lost 1 base and the J gene lost 0 bases, with 10 bases spanning the gap. The CDR3 here is CASSLGRGRSGANVLTF. The CDR3 DNA follows: TGTGCCAGCAGCTTAGGGAGGGGGCGCTCTGGGGCCAACGTCCTGACTTTC.

The J gene is TRBJ2-1, the V gene TRBV7-3, with D possibly being TRBD2 (6 bases). This CDR3 region has 14 residues. The V gene's germline CDR1 is SGHTA and CDR2 FQGTGA. V lost 6 bases and J 7 bases, leaving 16 bases between the germline ends. The CDR3 DNA reads as TGTGCCAGCAGTCACAATACGGCGGGGAATGAGCAGTTCTTC. Translation: CASSHNTAGNEQFF.